This T cell receptor (beta chain) was documented in a study of regulatory T cells in long-lasting Graves disease. Assembly of TCR beta libraries relied on iRepertoire HTBI primers together with Arm-PCR of CDR3 regions. One entry per CDR3 protein results from TCRdb running MiXCR on the multiplex PCR reads. Seen here are over 300,000 distinct CDR3 sequences, around 19% observed once, and the top ten hold roughly 29%. Time point: persistent/refractory GD, antithyroid drugs over 5 years with positive TRAb. Researchers made the TCR library from RNA that was extracted from PBMCs. Patients all came to the study from an endocrinology department in Xi'an, China. An approximately 10-milliliter sample of peripheral blood was drawn into EDTA tubes. This CDR3 comprises 16 residues. The germline V gene has CDR1 LNHNV and CDR2 YYDKDF (reference sequence). The V segment lost 1 base and the J segment 4 bases; nucleotides outside the gene matches: 6.

This clonotype came up many times. The antigen is not known. General observations from the study: Patients with persistent disease showed a bias toward TRBV28, TRBJ1-2 and TRBJ2-5.

Sequences were derived from peripheral blood mononuclear cells (PBMCs), sampled when the disease was refractory, from a patient treated with antithyroid drugs. The rearrangement links TRBV15 to TRBJ1-4, with 7 bases aligning to TRBD1. The receptor's source is a female donor with Graves disease. CDR3 sequence: CATSRGGTASNEKLFF. DNA of the CDR3: TGTGCCACCAGCAGAGGAGGGACAGCGAGTAATGAAAAACTGTTTTTT.